These 3 T cell receptor beta chains originate from one sample sequenced in a study of T cells in Graves' hyperthyroidism and ophthalmopathy. Amplified TCR beta CDR3 regions came from RNA transcripts. A set of HTBI primers served as the primers for a first-round RT-PCR of the TCR CDR3. Using its own MiXCR run on the multiplex PCR reads, TCRdb lists one record per CDR3 protein. This table has 610,000 or so distinct CDR3 sequences, 46% appearing once. Sequencing input: peripheral blood or thyroid tissue (not recorded which). These receptors originate from a woman between 18 and 30 years old with Graves' hyperthyroidism.

This clonotype showed up just a few times. The rearrangement joins TRBV29-1 to TRBJ1-1; a possible D gene is TRBD1 (6 bases). Trimming shortened V by 8 bases and J by 1 base, and 14 bases separated the two germline ends. The CDR3 has 13 amino acids. Germline CDR1 reads SQVTM; CDR2 reads ANQGSEA. CDR3: CSSWTATNTEAFF. The CDR3 DNA sequence: TGCAGCAGTTGGACAGCAACGAACACTGAAGCTTTCTTT.

This clonotype has at least ten counts. The V call is TRBV11-2, the J call TRBJ2-2, with 9 bases matching TRBD1. Looked up from germline, CDR1 is SGHAT and CDR2 is FQNNGV. The CDR3 is made up of 14 amino acids. Trimming removed 5 bases from V and 4 bases from J; junction bases left unmatched: 2. In DNA form, the CDR3 reads TGTGCCAGCAGCATGACAGGGGGCACCGGGGAGCTGTTTTTT. Its protein is CASSMTGGTGELFF.

Notes on this clonotype: A much larger clonotype is one base distant, so this may be a read error. This chain links TRBV9 with TRBJ1-2; possibly TRBD1 for D (5 bases). This CDR3 region has 14 residues. Deletions cut 4 bases from V and 9 bases from J, with 19 bases between. The V gene's germline CDR1 is SGDLS and CDR2 YYNGEE. The CDR3: CASSPFSQGYSYTF. DNA of the CDR3: TGTGCCAGCAGCCCCTTCAGTCAGGGATACAGCTACACCTTC.